One sample yielded the 26 T cell receptor beta chains listed below, sequenced in a study of T cell repertoires in cytomegalovirus infection. In TCRdb, the reads were re-called with MiXCR into one record per CDR3 protein. The table has a few hundred thousand distinct CDR3 sequences, less than 25% seen once. No cognate antigen is known for these TCRs. Here the sequenced sample was cultured PBMCs, taken from culture after CMV antigen stimulation. These receptors came from a human donor in good health (CMV status not recorded). Some clones in this sample may be carry-over from other donors' samples.

The V and J genes are TRBV7-2 and TRBJ1-2; no firm D call. Germline CDR1 is SGHTA and CDR2 is FQGNSA. V lost 5 bases and J lost 4, with 20 bases in between. The CDR3 has 16 residues. CDR3: CASSPWAGAGSYGYTF. In nucleotides, the CDR3 is TGTGCCAGCAGCCCCTGGGCCGGAGCTGGGAGCTATGGCTACACCTTC.

The J gene is TRBJ2-5, the V gene TRBV7-2; 7 nucleotides match TRBD2. In germline, CDR1 is SGHTA, CDR2 FQGNSA. Trimming removed 4 bases from V and 2 bases from J; junction bases left unmatched: 13. The CDR3 is 17 amino acids. This CDR3 is CASSSANPSGKQETQYF. Written as DNA, the CDR3 is TGTGCCAGCAGCTCCGCCAACCCTAGCGGAAAACAAGAGACCCAGTACTTC.

This clonotype was seen only a few times. J is TRBJ2-3 and V is TRBV7-9, with 14 bases aligning to TRBD2. Per germline, CDR1 SEHNR and CDR2 FQNEAQ (reference sequence). This CDR3 is 15 amino acids long. Losses at the gene ends were 4 bases for V and 6 bases for J; bases not matched to a gene: 3. The CDR3 loop is CASSWWTSGRDTQYF. The CDR3 bases are TGTGCCAGCAGCTGGTGGACTAGCGGGAGGGATACGCAGTATTTT.

This clonotype was detected ten times or more. This sequence joins TRBV12-3 or TRBV12-4 and TRBJ2-1; D call uncertain. The CDR3 extends over 15 amino acids. V was clipped by 1 base and J by 0 bases, with 7 bases between them. The CDR3: CASSLGDASYNEQFF. As DNA, the CDR3 is TGTGCCAGCAGTTTAGGCGACGCCTCCTACAATGAGCAGTTCTTC.

This clonotype came up many times. The chain is built from TRBV12-3 or TRBV12-4 and TRBJ1-2; TRBD1 matches 8 bases. J gave up 2 bases and V 5 bases, and 4 bases lay outside the gene matches. The CDR3 loop spans 14 amino acids. This CDR3 is CASSRQGLNYGYTF. CDR3 DNA: TGTGCCAGCAGTCGACAGGGGCTGAACTATGGCTACACCTTC.

J is TRBJ2-3 and V is TRBV2, with TRBD2 matching 8 bases. This CDR3 has 15 amino acids. CDR1 SNHLY and CDR2 FYNNEI come from the germline V gene. The V gene end was trimmed by 7 bases and the J gene end by 2 bases; junction bases not matched to a gene: 8. The CDR3 region has the DNA TGTGCCAGCATAAAGTCTAGCGGGTTCACAGATACGCAGTATTTT. It yields the protein CASIKSSGFTDTQYF.

A few counts support this clonotype. The rearrangement links TRBV6-5 to TRBJ1-1, with D perhaps matching TRBD1 (6 bases). Germline CDR1 and CDR2: MNHEY and SVGAGI. The CDR3 covers 14 residues. Trimming took 5 bases from V and 4 from J, leaving 14 bases between them. The CDR3 is CASSQTDRSTEAFF. The CDR3 region has the DNA TGTGCCAGCAGTCAAACCGACAGGAGCACTGAAGCTTTCTTT.

The table lists this clonotype with a few counts. This chain links TRBV5-8 with TRBJ2-1; the match to TRBD2 covers 10 bases. The CDR3 spans 14 residues. Germline V gene sequence: CDR1 SGHTS, CDR2 YDEGEE. V lost 4 bases to trimming and J lost 9 bases; unmatched junction nucleotides: 7. The CDR3 region has the DNA TGTGCCAGCAGCGGTCTAGCGGGAGAGGGTGAGCAGTTCTTC. This translates into CASSGLAGEGEQFF.

The chain combines TRBV11-3 with TRBJ2-2, with D possibly TRBD1 on 6 matching bases. Trimming shortened V by 5 bases and J by 1 base, and 11 bases separated the two germline ends. The CDR3 extends over 15 amino acids. Germline assignment: CDR1 SGHNT and CDR2 YENEEA. The CDR3 DNA reads TGTGCCAGCAGCACGTACAGGGAGAACACCGGGGAGCTGTTTTTT. It encodes CASSTYRENTGELFF.

This clonotype was counted only a few times. CDR3 DNA sequence: TGCGCCAGCAGCTTGGCGGGACAGGGTCTTGGGGGAGAGCAGTTCTTC. Translating gives CASSLAGQGLGGEQFF. The rearrangement uses TRBV5-1 and TRBJ2-1, with TRBD1 matching 9 bases. The CDR3 loop spans 16 amino acids. The germline V gene has CDR1 SGHRS and CDR2 YFSETQ. Trimming took 0 bases from V and 10 from J; bases not matched to a gene: 11.

This clonotype was seen repeatedly, ten times or more. V and J are TRBV7-2 and TRBJ1-5, with 8 nucleotides matching TRBD1. The CDR3 loop spans 14 amino acids. V lost 3 bases and J lost 2; bases outside the gene matches: 0. The germline CDR1 and CDR2 sequences are SGHTA and FQGNSA. The CDR3 reads CASSLTGGNQPQHF. The CDR3 DNA follows: TGTGCCAGCAGCTTGACAGGGGGCAATCAGCCCCAGCATTTT.

This clonotype was recorded a few times. The J gene is TRBJ2-3, the V gene TRBV20-1; perhaps TRBD1 as D (5 bases). Trimming took 5 bases from V and 3 from J, leaving 15 bases between them. This CDR3 spans 14 amino acids. Germline loops: CDR1 DFQATT, CDR2 SNEGSKA (reference sequence). The CDR3 nucleotides are TGCAGTGCTCGTACAGGTGTTGAAACAGATACGCAGTATTTT. Translating gives CSARTGVETDTQYF.

This clonotype came up many times. The rearrangement joins TRBV6-5 to TRBJ2-7; a weak D match, TRBD2 (5 bases). There are 15 residues in the CDR3. V lost 0 bases and J 1 base, leaving 10 bases between the germline ends. Germline V gene lookup returns CDR1 MNHEY and CDR2 SVGAGI. Here the CDR3 reads CASSYSSGDSYEQYF. CDR3 sequence (DNA): TGTGCCAGCAGTTACTCGAGCGGAGATTCCTACGAGCAGTACTTC.

This clonotype was observed a few times. This chain connects TRBV6-2 or TRBV6-3 to TRBJ2-7, with 11 bases identical to TRBD2. Germline V lookup: CDR1 MNHEY, CDR2 SVGEGT. The CDR3 runs 16 residues. V dropped 2 bases and J dropped 5; count of bases not matched to a gene: 8. The DNA of the CDR3 is TGTGCCAGCAGTTACGGGGTTGCTAGCGGGAGGAACGAGCAGTACTTC. Protein sequence: CASSYGVASGRNEQYF.

The table lists this clonotype with a few counts. This chain links TRBV7-2 with TRBJ2-1, with D unclear. The CDR3 is 14 amino acids. With 7 bases removed from V and 2 bases from J, the gap between germline ends came to 12 bases. Per germline, CDR1 SGHTA and CDR2 FQGNSA. CDR3 nucleotide sequence: TGTGCCAGCAAGGGAAACGCGGCCTACAATGAGCAGTTCTTC. This codes for CASKGNAAYNEQFF.

This clonotype has just one count. V is TRBV5-5 and J is TRBJ2-5, with D possibly being TRBD1 or TRBD2 (5 bases each). The V end was cut by 2 bases, the J end by 0 bases, with 14 bases between. The germline V gene encodes CDR1 SGHKS and CDR2 YYEKEE (reference sequence). The CDR3 is 16 amino acids. This CDR3 reads CASSLNNWGYQETQYF. CDR3 DNA: TGTGCCAGCAGCTTAAATAACTGGGGGTACCAAGAGACCCAGTACTTC.

Ten or more counts support this clonotype. The chain carries TRBV7-2 and TRBJ1-5; TRBD1 is a possible D gene (6 bases). The CDR3 is 17 residues long. CDR1 is SGHTA, CDR2 FQGNSA, per germline. Trimming shortened V by 5 bases and J by 6 bases, and 23 bases separated the two germline ends. The CDR3 DNA reads TGTGCCAGCAGCCCTAGCCGTACAGGGTTCGGTAGTCAGCCCCAGCATTTT. Its protein product is CASSPSRTGFGSQPQHF.

V usage is TRBV18 and J usage is TRBJ2-5; 12 bases are a match to TRBD1. V shed 3 bases, J shed 10 bases, and the junction held 3 bases outside the gene matches. Germline CDR1 and CDR2: KGHSH and LQKENI. The CDR3 runs to 13 residues. This CDR3 reads CASSPGTGGIQYF. The CDR3 DNA reads as TGTGCCAGCTCACCCGGGACAGGGGGCATCCAGTACTTC.

This clonotype was detected many times. The V and J genes are TRBV6-2 or TRBV6-3 and TRBJ2-6, with TRBD1 matching over 8 bases. The CDR3 is made up of 17 amino acids. CDR1 and CDR2 (germline): MNHEY, SVGEGT. V dropped 5 bases and J dropped 0; count of bases not matched to a gene: 6. CDR3: CASSRDRKSSGANVLTF. CDR3 bases: TGTGCCAGCAGTCGGGACAGGAAGAGCTCTGGGGCCAACGTCCTGACTTTC.

This clonotype has a handful of counts. The CDR3, as DNA: TGTGCCACCAGTGATCCCGGGACGGACGGAAACAATGAGCAGTTCTTC. Translation: CATSDPGTDGNNEQFF. The rearrangement joins TRBV24-1 to TRBJ2-1; D could derive from TRBD1 or TRBD2 (5 bases each). V gave up 3 bases and J gave up 5 bases, with 16 bases separating them. The V gene's germline CDR1 is KGHDR and CDR2 SFDVKD. The CDR3 contains 16 residues.

This clonotype was found many times. This chain uses TRBV7-2 with TRBJ1-5; D might be TRBD1 (6 bases). Germline CDR1 reads SGHTA; CDR2 reads FQGNSA. The CDR3 length is 15 residues. Trimming stripped 4 bases from V and 0 bases from J, with 10 bases between. The CDR3 DNA reads as TGTGCCAGCAGCTCCGGACAGAATAGCAATCAGCCCCAGCATTTT. Protein sequence: CASSSGQNSNQPQHF.

This chain's CDR3 is CASSPRAGGVDTQYF. CDR3 DNA: TGTGCCAGCAGCCCCCGGGCAGGAGGCGTGGATACGCAGTATTTT. This chain links TRBV7-2 with TRBJ2-3, with D possibly being TRBD2 (5 bases). This CDR3 has 15 amino acids. V lost 5 bases to trimming and J lost 6 bases, with 18 bases between them. CDR1 is SGHTA, CDR2 FQGNSA, per germline. The variable domain in full, with the rest retrieved from reference TRBV7-2 and TRBJ2-3, is GAGVSQSPSNKVTEKGKDVELRCDPISGHTALYWYRQSLGQGLEFLIYFQGNSAPDKSGLPSDRFSAERTGGSVSTLTIQRTQQEDSAVYLCASSPRAGGVDTQYFGPGTRLTVL.

The chain couples TRBV15 to TRBJ2-5, with unresolved D. The CDR3 runs to 15 residues. V was pared by 0 bases and J by 5 bases, with 13 bases between. From germline, CDR1 is LNHNV and CDR2 YYDKDF (reference sequence). In DNA form, the CDR3 reads TGTGCCACCAGCAGAGATTCTCCAAGTGGGGAGACCCAGTACTTC. As protein: CATSRDSPSGETQYF.

The rearrangement links TRBV29-1 to TRBJ2-3, with D tentatively TRBD2 (7 bases). This CDR3 is 13 amino acids long. V was trimmed by 7 bases and J by 2 bases, leaving 13 bases between them. Germline lookup yields CDR1 SQVTM and CDR2 ANQGSEA. In DNA form, the CDR3 reads TGCAGCGCTCGGGGGGACAACACAGATACGCAGTATTTT. As protein: CSARGDNTDTQYF.

This clonotype was seen more than once but under ten times. The chain is built from TRBV2 and TRBJ1-1; TRBD1 matches at 10 bases. The CDR3 is made up of 14 amino acids. Germline V lookup: CDR1 SNHLY, CDR2 FYNNEI. V lost 6 bases, J lost 4 bases, and 5 bases stayed unmatched. Written as DNA, the CDR3 is TGTGCCAGCAGAGGGGGACAGGGGAGCACTGAAGCTTTCTTT. As protein: CASRGGQGSTEAFF.

This chain uses TRBV29-1 with TRBJ1-4, with D possibly being TRBD1 (5 bases). This CDR3 contains 12 residues. The V end lost 3 bases, the J end lost 8 bases, and 10 bases lay between the germline ends. The germline gives CDR1 SQVTM, CDR2 ANQGSEA. In DNA, the CDR3 is TGCAGCGTTGATCAGGGCAAGGAAAAACTGTTTTTT. Amino acid sequence: CSVDQGKEKLFF.